These T cell receptor beta chains were read from a single sample in a study of T cells in tuberculosis. Here immunoSEQ multiplex PCR was the method, and the copy in TCRdb shows in-frame clones only, minus some. The table lists about 58,000 clones, nearly 90% of them singletons. The specimen was CD1b-GMM tetramer-negative cells sorted from PBMCs. These receptors originate from an adult woman with latent tuberculosis. CDR3s include the opening cysteine and the closing phenylalanine or tryptophan. The order of the fields is CDR3 length, V gene, J gene, CDR3 protein.

17	TRBV7-6	TRBJ2-1	CASSYPEERGSYNEQFF
15	TRBV5-1	TRBJ2-3	CASSLVEVGPDTQYF
14	TRBV2	TRBJ1-2	CASRTRDRGYGYTF
13	TRBV5-1	TRBJ1-2	CASSLVIGGGYTF
15	TRBV7-2	TRBJ2-2	CASSLTGLAGAELFF
14	TRBV9	TRBJ2-1	CASSAPGTPNEQFF
12	TRBV7-9	TRBJ2-7	CASSLTGYEQYF
18	TRBV7-9	TRBJ2-3	CASSLAGVRDSLLDTQYF
14	TRBV4-3	TRBJ2-7	CASSPGTSVYEQYF
15	TRBV7-2	TRBJ2-7	CASSLSRGGHYEQYF
13	TRBV6-1	TRBJ2-7	CASSEETGSEQYF
14	TRBV9	TRBJ1-2	CASSVGPSNYGYTF
15	TRBV29-1	TRBJ2-1	CSGSPGQRGHNEQFF
15	TRBV28	TRBJ2-7	CASSSPTSGSYEQYF
14	TRBV14	TRBJ1-1	CASSQETRDAEAFF
12	TRBV6-1	TRBJ1-4	CASSDRAGKLFF